Below, 32 T cell receptor beta chains from the same sample are listed, as sequenced in a study of blood T cell repertoires in COVID-19. The data were produced by immunoSEQ multiplex PCR, yet TCRdb's version contains in-frame clones alone and is incomplete. The sample holds fewer than 350,000 clones; around 86% are singletons and the top ten take roughly 5.2%. Sequencing used PBMCs or T cells enriched from blood (not recorded which). The receptor source for this set is a man aged 60 to 69 who had recovered from COVID-19.

This CDR3 is CATRILGQGSNQPQHF. The CDR3 bases are TGTGCCACCAGGATTTTGGGGCAGGGTAGCAATCAGCCCCAGCATTTT. The chain has TRBV15 and TRBJ1-5; tentative D call: TRBD1 (5 bases). The V end lost 6 bases, the J end lost 0 bases, and 15 bases lay between the germline ends. This CDR3 spans 16 amino acids. The germline V gene encodes CDR1 LNHNV and CDR2 YYDKDF (reference sequence).

The CDR3 DNA reads as TGTGCCAGCAGCGTAGATCCTGGCGGGCCCTCCTACGAGCAGTACTTC. Its protein is CASSVDPGGPSYEQYF. The chain carries TRBV9 and TRBJ2-7; D possibly corresponds to TRBD2 (5 bases). Trimming left V 0 bases short and J 0 bases short, with 13 bases between. The CDR3 is 16 amino acids. Per germline, CDR1 SGDLS and CDR2 YYNGEE.

This chain connects TRBV3-1 (or the pseudogene TRBV3-2) to TRBJ2-1, with D perhaps matching TRBD2 (6 bases). Germline CDR1 and CDR2: LGHDT and YNNKEL (reference sequence). This CDR3 has 17 amino acids. The V end lost 3 bases, the J end lost 1 base, and 16 bases lay between the germline ends. The CDR3, as DNA: TGTGCCAGCAGCCATGACACTAGCCCCTCTTCCTACAATGAGCAGTTCTTC. Its protein product is CASSHDTSPSSYNEQFF.

The chain carries TRBV7-2 and TRBJ2-5; possibly TRBD2 for D (5 bases). This CDR3 has 14 residues. CDR1 and CDR2 from the germline V gene are SGHTA and FQGNSA. The germline V and J ends were trimmed by 2 bases and 1 base, with 8 bases remaining between them. DNA for the CDR3: TGTGCCAGCAGCTTACGGAGGTTCCAAGAGACCCAGTACTTC. Its translation is CASSLRRFQETQYF. Full variable domain (missing parts from reference TRBV7-2 and TRBJ2-5): GAGVSQSPSNKVTEKGKDVELRCDPISGHTALYWYRQSLGQGLEFLIYFQGNSAPDKSGLPSDRFSAERTGGSVSTLTIQRTQQEDSAVYLCASSLRRFQETQYFGPGTRLLVL.

V usage is TRBV7-9 and J usage is TRBJ1-3; D remains ambiguous. V was shortened by 5 bases and J by 0 bases, with 11 bases between the two germline ends. The CDR3 spans 15 residues. CDR1 is SEHNR and CDR2 is FQNEAQ in the germline V gene (reference sequence). Written as DNA, the CDR3 is TGTGCCAGCAGCCCCTTTTATAACTCTGGAAACACCATATATTTT. Its translation is CASSPFYNSGNTIYF.

This clone is a singleton in its sample. The chain has TRBV2 and TRBJ1-4, with D maybe TRBD1 (5 bases). Trimming took off 2 bases at V and 5 bases at J, with 12 bases between the two ends. This CDR3 is 15 amino acids long. Germline V CDR1 and CDR2: SNHLY, FYNNEI. The CDR3 DNA reads as TGTGCCAGCAGTGAATATCCAGGGCAGAATGAAAAACTGTTTTTT. It is translated as CASSEYPGQNEKLFF.

The rearrangement links TRBV9 to TRBJ2-5; 13 bases align to TRBD2. CDR3 length equals 16 residues. Germline CDR1 SGDLS, CDR2 YYNGEE. After removal of 3 bases from V and 5 bases from J, the junction contained 7 bases not matched to a gene. CDR3 sequence: CASSAGRLAGGETQYF. CDR3 DNA: TGTGCCAGCAGCGCTGGGCGACTAGCGGGAGGTGAGACCCAGTACTTC.

The rearrangement uses TRBV2 and TRBJ1-4; 7 bases are a match to TRBD1. This CDR3 has 15 amino acids. After removal of 4 bases from V and 2 bases from J, the junction contained 4 bases not matched to a gene. CDR1 is SNHLY and CDR2 is FYNNEI in the germline V gene. The CDR3 DNA reads as TGTGCCAGCAGTGTTCAGGGGGTTACTAATGAAAAACTGTTTTTT. Amino acid sequence: CASSVQGVTNEKLFF.

The gene calls are TRBV6-5 and TRBJ1-6; maybe TRBD1 (5 bases). Germline V gene sequence: CDR1 MNHEY, CDR2 SVGAGI. V lost 3 bases, J lost 9 bases, and 12 bases lay in between. This CDR3 is built from 14 residues. In nucleotides, the CDR3 is TGTGCCAGCAGTTATTCCCAGGGCGCTTCACCCCTCCACTTT. Translated: CASSYSQGASPLHF.

In this sample, this clone turned up once. The chain carries TRBV30 and TRBJ2-7; D gene unclear. This CDR3 has 11 amino acids. Trimming removed 3 bases at V and 7 bases at J, with 10 bases between. From germline, CDR1 is GTSNPN and CDR2 SVGIG (reference sequence). The CDR3 nucleotides are TGTGCCTGGAGCCGAGTCGTAGAGCAGTACTTC. Protein sequence: CAWSRVVEQYF.

The V gene is TRBV3-1 (or the pseudogene TRBV3-2), the J gene TRBJ2-1; weak D call: TRBD2 (7 bases). The CDR3 is 16 residues long. The V gene's germline CDR1 is LGHDT and CDR2 YNNKEL (reference sequence). V was cut by 4 bases and J by 7 bases, with 20 bases left in between. CDR3 sequence (DNA): TGTGCCAGCAGCCCTGAGGGGGAGGGGCGAGGAAATGAGCAGTTCTTC. It encodes CASSPEGEGRGNEQFF.

The chain recombines TRBV2 with TRBJ1-5; 8 bases line up with TRBD1. Trimming took 4 bases from V and 3 from J; bases not matched to a gene: 2. CDR1 is SNHLY, CDR2 FYNNEI, per germline. The CDR3 is made up of 14 amino acids. The CDR3 sequence is CASSGQGYNQPQHF. Here the CDR3 DNA reads TGTGCCAGCAGTGGACAGGGGTACAATCAGCCCCAGCATTTT.

The V call is TRBV6-5, the J call TRBJ1-1; D perhaps matches TRBD1 (5 bases). The V gene lost 6 bases and the J gene lost 11 bases, with 19 bases spanning the gap. CDR1 and CDR2 (germline): MNHEY, SVGAGI. The length of the CDR3 is 13 residues. CDR3 sequence: CASRSLDSPGAFF. CDR3 DNA: TGTGCCAGCAGATCCCTTGACAGCCCCGGCGCTTTCTTT.

The rearrangement uses TRBV19 and TRBJ1-2; TRBD1 matches 10 bases. The CDR3 loop spans 15 amino acids. The trim removed 5 bases at V and 3 bases at J, leaving 6 bases unmatched. Germline CDR1 reads LNHDA; CDR2 reads SQIVND (reference sequence). The CDR3 reads CASSFTGTGDYGYTF. The CDR3 bases are TGTGCCAGTAGTTTCACCGGGACAGGGGACTATGGCTACACCTTC.

The chain joins TRBV19 to TRBJ1-5; 8 nucleotides match TRBD1. This CDR3 is built from 18 residues. V was clipped by 2 bases and J by 1 base; unmatched bases: 10. Germline CDR1 LNHDA, CDR2 SQIVND (reference sequence). The CDR3 DNA reads as TGTGCCAGTAGTATACGACCCCCCCGGACAGGGAGCAATCAGCCCCAGCATTTT. The encoded protein is CASSIRPPRTGSNQPQHF.

The chain recombines TRBV7-9 with TRBJ1-4; D gene unclear. Germline lookup yields CDR1 SEHNR and CDR2 FQNEAQ (reference sequence). With 0 bases removed from V and 0 bases from J, the gap between germline ends came to 8 bases. CDR3 size: 16 residues. The CDR3 DNA sequence: TGTGCCAGCAGCTTAGCACGGCGGGCAACTAATGAAAAACTGTTTTTT. It codes for CASSLARRATNEKLFF.

The V gene is TRBV14, the J gene TRBJ2-2; possible D gene TRBD2, 5 bases. The germline V gene encodes CDR1 SGHDN and CDR2 FVKESK. The V and J ends lost 3 bases and 1 base respectively, with 12 bases between them. CDR3 length: 16 amino acids. CDR3 amino acids: CASSHWLAMNTGELFF. CDR3 in DNA: TGTGCCAGCAGCCACTGGCTAGCAATGAACACCGGGGAGCTGTTTTTT. Combining the CDR3 with reference TRBV14 and TRBJ2-2 gives the whole variable domain EAGVTQFPSHSVIEKGQTVTLRCDPISGHDNLYWYRRVMGKEIKFLLHFVKESKQDESGMPNNRFLAERTGGTYSTLKVQPAELEDSGVYFCASSHWLAMNTGELFFGEGSRLTVL.

This rearrangement joins TRBV5-1 to TRBJ2-7, with D perhaps TRBD1 (5 bases). With 0 bases removed from V and 5 bases from J, the gap between germline ends came to 12 bases. The CDR3 has 14 residues. Germline lookup yields CDR1 SGHRS and CDR2 YFSETQ. The DNA for the CDR3 is TGCGCCAGCAGCTTGGCGACAGCAAAACACGAGCAGTACTTC. Translating it yields CASSLATAKHEQYF.

V is TRBV5-1 and J is TRBJ2-3; 7 positions match TRBD2. With 0 bases clipped from V and 5 bases from J, the junction kept 6 bases outside the gene matches. Germline-derived CDR1 and CDR2 are SGHRS and YFSETQ. This CDR3 has 15 residues. In DNA form, the CDR3 reads TGCGCCAGCAGCTTGGCAAGCGGGACGGAAGATACGCAGTATTTT. As protein: CASSLASGTEDTQYF.

The chain uses TRBV5-4 and TRBJ2-7, with 10 bases identical to TRBD1. The CDR3 extends over 15 amino acids. Germline-derived CDR1 and CDR2 are SGHNT and YYREEE (reference sequence). Trimming took 4 bases from V and 2 from J; bases not matched to a gene: 6. CDR3 region: CASSARDRGAYEQYF. Written as DNA, the CDR3 is TGTGCCAGCAGCGCCCGGGACAGGGGTGCCTACGAGCAGTACTTC.

The chain has TRBV6-5 and TRBJ1-6; the match to TRBD1 covers 8 bases. Germline lookup yields CDR1 MNHEY and CDR2 SVGAGI. The CDR3 is 15 residues long. The V segment lost 2 bases and the J segment 9 bases; nucleotides outside the gene matches: 6. The CDR3 coding sequence is TGTGCCAGCAGTTACGGGAGGACAGGGAGTTCACCCCTCCACTTT. Its protein product is CASSYGRTGSSPLHF.

The genes are TRBV5-1 and TRBJ2-1; 8 bases map to TRBD2. Per the germline V gene, CDR1 is SGHRS and CDR2 is YFSETQ. There are 16 residues in the CDR3. V dropped 4 bases and J dropped 4; count of bases not matched to a gene: 10. The CDR3 reads CASSPYSGNTYNEQFF. DNA for the CDR3: TGCGCCAGCAGCCCCTATAGCGGGAACACATACAATGAGCAGTTCTTC. The entire variable domain, with the rest obtained from reference TRBV5-1 and TRBJ2-1, is as follows: KAGVTQTPRYLIKTRGQQVTLSCSPISGHRSVSWYQQTPGQGLQFLFEYFSETQRNKGNFPGRFSGRQFSNSRSEMNVSTLELGDSALYLCASSPYSGNTYNEQFFGPGTRLTVL.

This chain joins TRBV5-1 and TRBJ1-1; D remains unclear. From germline, CDR1 is SGHRS and CDR2 YFSETQ. The ends were cut back, 5 bases at V and 10 bases at J, with 18 bases in the middle. The CDR3 length is 13 residues. This chain's CDR3 is CASRPPGGGVAFF. CDR3 bases: TGCGCCAGCAGACCCCCCGGAGGTGGGGTAGCTTTCTTT.

This clone was recorded once. The rearrangement links TRBV15 to TRBJ1-5; 7 nucleotides agree with TRBD1. Per the germline V gene, CDR1 is LNHNV and CDR2 is YYDKDF (reference sequence). The length of the CDR3 is 17 residues. V was pared by 4 bases and J by 2 bases, with 11 bases of the junction left unmatched. The CDR3 DNA sequence: TGTGCCACCAGCACGGCCGGAGACAGGGTGGGCAATCAGCCCCAGCATTTT. As protein: CATSTAGDRVGNQPQHF.

Only a few counts were recorded for this clone. The V call is TRBV20-1, the J call TRBJ2-7; a possible D gene is TRBD1 (6 bases). Trimming shortened V by 3 bases and J by 12 bases, and 15 bases separated the two germline ends. CDR1 DFQATT and CDR2 SNEGSKA come from the germline V gene (reference sequence). The CDR3 is made up of 11 amino acids. As DNA, the CDR3 is TGCAGTGCTAGCGGACAGCTTCGTCGGTACTTC. Amino acid sequence: CSASGQLRRYF.

This chain joins TRBV19 and TRBJ2-3; 10 nucleotides agree with TRBD2. The V and J ends lost 5 bases and 4 bases, in that order; junction bases with no gene match: 9. This CDR3 comprises 16 residues. Germline CDR1 LNHDA, CDR2 SQIVND (reference sequence). CDR3 sequence: CASSVGASGRSDTQYF. The CDR3 bases are TGTGCCAGTAGTGTTGGGGCTAGCGGGAGATCAGATACGCAGTATTTT.

This chain links TRBV9 with TRBJ2-2; TRBD2 agrees at 7 bases. V gave up 0 bases and J gave up 6 bases; unmatched junction bases: 8. The CDR3 is 16 residues long. Per the germline V gene, CDR1 is SGDLS and CDR2 is YYNGEE. The CDR3: CASSVEVGGSAGELFF. The CDR3 bases are TGTGCCAGCAGCGTAGAGGTGGGAGGGTCGGCCGGGGAGCTGTTTTTT.

The chain combines TRBV11-1 with TRBJ2-1, with D unresolved. V lost 5 bases, J lost 0 bases, and 14 bases lay in between. This CDR3 region has 16 residues. Germline V gene data show CDR1 as SGHAT and CDR2 as FQDESV (reference sequence). For the CDR3, the DNA is TGTGCCAGCAGCATCATACGCGGAAGCTCCTACAATGAGCAGTTCTTC. Translating it yields CASSIIRGSSYNEQFF.

The chain combines TRBV5-1 with TRBJ1-6; D unresolved. Germline loops: CDR1 SGHRS, CDR2 YFSETQ. Trimming removed 5 bases from V and 3 bases from J, with 9 bases in between. The CDR3 loop spans 14 amino acids. CDR3 loop: CASRMEVYNSPLHF. CDR3 sequence (DNA): TGCGCCAGCAGGATGGAGGTCTATAATTCACCCCTCCACTTT. The variable domain in full, with the rest retrieved from reference TRBV5-1 and TRBJ1-6, is KAGVTQTPRYLIKTRGQQVTLSCSPISGHRSVSWYQQTPGQGLQFLFEYFSETQRNKGNFPGRFSGRQFSNSRSEMNVSTLELGDSALYLCASRMEVYNSPLHFGNGTRLTVT.

The chain employs TRBV24-1 and TRBJ2-3; TRBD2 is a possible D gene (5 bases). The CDR3 totals 16 residues. Germline V lookup: CDR1 KGHDR, CDR2 SFDVKD. Trimming pared 4 bases from V and 3 bases from J, leaving 16 bases between. The CDR3 DNA sequence: TGTGCCACCAGTGACCCTTCGGGGAGTAGAACAGATACGCAGTATTTT. It codes for CATSDPSGSRTDTQYF.

V gene TRBV27 combines with J gene TRBJ2-3; 10 bases are shared with TRBD2. This CDR3 has 18 amino acids. Germline V lookup: CDR1 MNHEY, CDR2 SMNVEV (reference sequence). The V gene end was trimmed by 2 bases and the J gene end by 4 bases; junction bases not matched to a gene: 12. CDR3 bases: TGTGCCAGCAGTTTAGTAGCTAGCGGGAGAGGAGGCGCAGATACGCAGTATTTT. Residues: CASSLVASGRGGADTQYF.

The count of this clone is one. V is TRBV7-3 and J is TRBJ2-3; 8 bases line up with TRBD2. Germline trimming cut 5 bases from V and 4 bases from J; bases unmatched to any gene: 14. The CDR3 consists of 17 residues. Germline V gives CDR1 SGHTA, CDR2 FQGTGA. In nucleotides, the CDR3 is TGTGCCAGCAGCCTCCAACCACCGGGACTAGTGGCAGATACGCAGTATTTT. It codes for CASSLQPPGLVADTQYF.